These T cell receptor beta chains were read from a single sample in a study of cytomegalovirus exposure and HLA in healthy donors. Here immunoSEQ multiplex PCR was the method, and the copy in TCRdb shows in-frame clones only, minus some. The data contain about 87,000 clones, around 70% of them seen just once; the ten biggest clones take up under 25%. Sequenced: PBMCs. These TCRs come from a man younger than 40 in good health and CMV-seropositive. Each CDR3 is given with its conserved first and last residue. A D gene is named only where the DNA matches it firmly. Not every row has a clone size; where given, it reads once, few, many or a size class.

clone_size,d_call,j_call,v_call,cdr3_length,cdr3_nt,cdr3_aa
NA,NA,TRBJ1-1,TRBV4-2,14,TGTGCCAGCAGCCAAGTTATCGAGAACGCTGAAGCTTTCTTT,CASSQVIENAEAFF
NA,NA,TRBJ2-7,TRBV7-2,13,TGTGCCAGCAGCTCCCCTCTCCGTCCCCAGCAGTACTTC,CASSSPLRPQQYF
NA,NA,TRBJ1-5,TRBV6-5,14,TGTGCCAGCAGCCAACGGAGAGGAGGTCAGCCCCAGCATTTT,CASSQRRGGQPQHF
NA,TRBD1,TRBJ1-6,TRBV28,13,TGTGCCAGCAGGGGACAGGGCCGTTTCCCCCTCCACTTT,CASRGQGRFPLHF
NA,NA,TRBJ2-2,TRBV27,16,TGTGCCAGCAGTTTATTCCACGAGGATTTCCCCGGGGAGCTGTTTTTT,CASSLFHEDFPGELFF
NA,NA,TRBJ1-3,TRBV10-2,15,TGCGCCAGCAGTCTCTTGGGAGACTCTGGAAACACCATATATTTT,CASSLLGDSGNTIYF
NA,NA,TRBJ2-2,TRBV11-2,15,TGTGCCAGCAGCTCTCCGGCGGGTCGGACCGGGGAGCTGTTTTTT,CASSSPAGRTGELFF
NA,NA,TRBJ1-3,TRBV30,13,TGTGCCTGGAGTGTCTTACATGGAAACACCATATATTTT,CAWSVLHGNTIYF
once,TRBD2,TRBJ2-1,TRBV15,16,TGTGCCACCAGCAGGGGAACTAGCGGGAGTATAAATGAGCAGTTCTTC,CATSRGTSGSINEQFF
NA,TRBD1,TRBJ1-2,TRBV7-6,14,TGTGCCAGCAGCCCGGGGACAGATAACTATGGCTACACCTTC,CASSPGTDNYGYTF
NA,TRBD1,TRBJ2-2,TRBV5-6,17,TGTGCCAGCAGCTGGAAGAAGGGGACAGGGTACACCGGGGAGCTGTTTTTT,CASSWKKGTGYTGELFF
NA,NA,TRBJ2-4,TRBV29-1,12,TGCAGCGGATACTACATCGGAAACATTCAGTACTTC,CSGYYIGNIQYF
NA,NA,TRBJ2-1,TRBV20-1,11,TGCAGTCCTCTGGGGGACTATGAGCAGTTCTTC,CSPLGDYEQFF
NA,TRBD2,TRBJ2-3,TRBV9,16,TGTGCCAGCAGCGTAGAGACTAGCGGGACTTTAGGTACGCAGTATTTT,CASSVETSGTLGTQYF
once,NA,TRBJ1-2,TRBV28,14,TGTGCCAGCAGTTCCTCTGAGGGAGGCTATGGCTACACCTTC,CASSSSEGGYGYTF
NA,NA,TRBJ1-4,TRBV2,13,TGTGCCAGCAGTGAAAGGCGGGAGGAAAAACTGTTTTTT,CASSERREEKLFF